These 14 T cell receptor beta chains share one sample of origin, sequenced in a study of blood T cell repertoires in COVID-19. TCRdb's copy holds only in-frame clones and misses some; the assay was immunoSEQ multiplex PCR. The sample shows some 83,000 clones, roughly 79% of them seen only once. Source material: peripheral blood. These receptors were obtained from an elderly man with acute or convalescent COVID-19.

This clone showed up just a few times. The V and J genes are TRBV14 and TRBJ2-2; a weak D match, TRBD2 (5 bases). Germline V CDR1 and CDR2: SGHDN, FVKESK. The CDR3 totals 14 residues. V shed 1 base and J shed 3 bases, with 6 bases lying between them. For the CDR3, the DNA is TGTGCCAGCAGCCAAGGGAGGTACACCGGGGAGCTGTTTTTT. Translated: CASSQGRYTGELFF. Supplemented by reference TRBV14 and TRBJ2-2, the full variable domain reads EAGVTQFPSHSVIEKGQTVTLRCDPISGHDNLYWYRRVMGKEIKFLLHFVKESKQDESGMPNNRFLAERTGGTYSTLKVQPAELEDSGVYFCASSQGRYTGELFFGEGSRLTVL.

V and J are TRBV28 and TRBJ1-1, with 7 bases fitting TRBD1. Looked up from germline, CDR1 is MDHEN and CDR2 is SYDVKM. The trim removed 4 bases at V and 0 bases at J, leaving 8 bases unmatched. CDR3 length: 16 amino acids. The CDR3 here is CASSSPTGTVNTEAFF. The DNA of the CDR3 is TGTGCCAGCAGTTCCCCGACCGGGACAGTGAACACTGAAGCTTTCTTT.

V usage is TRBV6-1 and J usage is TRBJ1-6; D is unresolved. Per germline, CDR1 MNHNS and CDR2 SASEGT. Trimming pared 1 base from V and 10 bases from J, leaving 14 bases between. The CDR3 covers 15 residues. The CDR3 DNA is TGTGCCAGCAGTGAAGTTGCGGGAATTCAATCACCCCTCCACTTT. This translates into CASSEVAGIQSPLHF.

This rearrangement joins TRBV10-3 to TRBJ1-2; TRBD1 is a possible D gene (5 bases). CDR3 size: 14 residues. The V gene lost 2 bases and the J gene lost 4 bases, with 11 bases spanning the gap. Per germline, CDR1 ENHRY and CDR2 SYGVKD. The CDR3 spells CAISETAGIYGYTF. The CDR3 DNA reads TGTGCCATCAGTGAGACGGCAGGGATCTATGGCTACACCTTC.

The chain couples TRBV5-8 to TRBJ2-7; TRBD1 agrees at 8 bases. Trimming cost V 0 bases and J 2 bases; bases outside gene matches: 10. This CDR3 is built from 17 residues. From germline, CDR1 is SGHTS and CDR2 YDEGEE. The CDR3 region is CASSLGLWTGLAYEQYF. CDR3 DNA sequence: TGTGCCAGCAGCTTGGGACTGTGGACAGGGTTGGCCTACGAGCAGTACTTC.

This clone was found a few times. The V and J genes are TRBV9 and TRBJ1-1; D is ambiguous. V was clipped by 0 bases and J by 9 bases, with 12 bases between them. CDR1 SGDLS and CDR2 YYNGEE come from the germline V gene. The CDR3 has 13 amino acids. The CDR3 region is CASSVESTGKAFF. The CDR3 bases are TGTGCCAGCAGCGTAGAGAGCACCGGGAAAGCTTTCTTT.

CDR3 loop: CASRRDGYNEQFF. In nucleotides, the CDR3 is TGTGCCAGCAGGCGGGACGGCTACAATGAGCAGTTCTTC. The genes are TRBV6-5 and TRBJ2-1, with D tentatively TRBD2 (6 bases). This CDR3 is built from 13 residues. Trimming took off 6 bases at V and 3 bases at J, with 9 bases between the two ends. Germline V gene data show CDR1 as MNHEY and CDR2 as SVGAGI.

In this sample, this clone turned up a few times. The V gene is TRBV28, the J gene TRBJ1-1; 7 bases fit TRBD1. V was clipped by 2 bases and J by 5 bases; unmatched bases: 5. The CDR3 loop spans 14 amino acids. Germline V gene sequence: CDR1 MDHEN, CDR2 SYDVKM. DNA of the CDR3: TGTGCCAGCAGTTTACGACAGGGTTGGACTGAAGCTTTCTTT. Its translation: CASSLRQGWTEAFF.

A few counts support this clone. This chain uses TRBV9 with TRBJ2-1; D might be TRBD2 (6 bases). Germline loops: CDR1 SGDLS, CDR2 YYNGEE. V was shortened by 0 bases and J by 4 bases, with 14 bases between the two germline ends. This CDR3 region has 16 residues. The CDR3 here is CASSVASSGAYNEQFF. CDR3 coding DNA: TGTGCCAGCAGCGTAGCCAGTAGCGGAGCGTACAATGAGCAGTTCTTC.

The chain joins TRBV29-1 to TRBJ2-7; D not certain. Per the germline V gene, CDR1 is SQVTM and CDR2 is ANQGSEA. CDR3 length: 12 residues. The germline V and J ends were trimmed by 5 bases and 5 bases, with 13 bases remaining between them. The CDR3 loop reads CSVRSNRDEQYF. The CDR3 region has the DNA TGCAGCGTTCGGTCTAATCGGGACGAGCAGTACTTC.

V usage is TRBV6-2 or TRBV6-3 and J usage is TRBJ1-5; 7 bases line up with TRBD1. Germline V lookup: CDR1 MNHEY, CDR2 SVGEGT. CDR3 size: 16 residues. Trimming took 6 bases from V and 2 from J; bases not matched to a gene: 10. The DNA for the CDR3 is TGTGCCAGCAGCCCCCGGACAGGTCAGCGCAATCAGCCCCAGCATTTT. This codes for CASSPRTGQRNQPQHF.

The rearrangement joins TRBV19 to TRBJ1-5, with 9 bases lining up with TRBD1. The CDR3 totals 18 residues. V trimming: 1 base; J trimming: 5 bases; junction bases outside the gene matches: 12. Germline CDR1 and CDR2: LNHDA and SQIVND (reference sequence). The CDR3 DNA follows: TGTGCCAGTAGTATAGTTGAAGGACAGGGGATAGGTTATCAGCCCCAGCATTTT. This translates into CASSIVEGQGIGYQPQHF.

The CDR3 sequence: CASSRDKINYGYTF. DNA of the CDR3: TGTGCCAGCAGTCGGGACAAGATAAACTATGGCTACACCTTC. The rearrangement joins TRBV7-2 to TRBJ1-2, with a tentative D call TRBD1 (6 bases). Germline values: CDR1 SGHTA, CDR2 FQGNSA. The V end was cut by 6 bases, the J end by 2 bases, with 13 bases between. The CDR3 is 14 residues long.

The gene calls are TRBV6-2 or TRBV6-3 and TRBJ1-1, with TRBD1 identical over 7 bases. J was trimmed by 2 bases and V by 2 bases; bases with no gene match: 5. The CDR3 spans 15 residues. Germline assignment: CDR1 MNHEY and CDR2 SVGEGT. CDR3 DNA: TGTGCCAGCAGTTACACAGGGGCTCCAAACACTGAAGCTTTCTTT. It encodes CASSYTGAPNTEAFF.